This TCR beta chain was observed in a study of T cells after yellow fever vaccination. General study results and limits: Reappearance after the booster was seen for most primary-vaccination clones, at about 95% CD4 and roughly 90% CD8. Faster peaking, at day 5 versus 15, marked a secondary response that was weaker.

The CDR3 runs 17 residues. Germline V gene lookup returns CDR1 SGDLS and CDR2 YYNGEE. The V end lost 0 bases, the J end lost 0 bases, and 10 bases lay between the germline ends. Making TCR cDNA involved 5'RACE template switching, which added UMIs and a universal primer site. In TCRdb, the 5' RACE reads were re-called with MiXCR into one record per CDR3 protein. Of under 500,000 distinct CDR3 sequences detected, about 19% appear once; the ten largest clones hold roughly a sixth. The table lists this clonotype with a few counts. Antigen specificity is unknown. V is TRBV9 and J is TRBJ2-6, with no clear D. This TCR was sampled from a man aged 18 to 30 who received the YFV17D yellow fever vaccine. Sequencing was performed on PBMCs, taken before the yellow fever booster vaccination. CDR3 DNA sequence: TGTGCCAGCAGCGTAGCTAAAGTGCCCTCTGGGGCCAACGTCCTGACTTTC. It yields the protein CASSVAKVPSGANVLTF.